Listed below are T cell receptor beta chains from one sample, sequenced in a study of cytomegalovirus exposure and HLA in healthy donors. Here immunoSEQ multiplex PCR was the method, and the copy in TCRdb shows in-frame clones only, minus some. The repertoire holds 70,000 or so clones, with more than 80% as singletons. The sample was PBMCs. The receptors were gathered from a woman aged 30 to 39 in good health and CMV-seronegative. Both conserved end residues are part of each CDR3. The D gene is left open where the match is weak. The size field is filled for only some rows; it gives once, few, many or a size class.

CDR3 DNA,CDR3 protein,clone size,V gene,D gene,J gene
TGTGCCAGCAGCTTTGGACAGGGAATAGGGCTGTTTTTT,CASSFGQGIGLFF,-,TRBV7-2,TRBD1,TRBJ2-2
TGTGCCAGTAGTCCGTATGACAGGGGGAACTATGGCTACACCTTC,CASSPYDRGNYGYTF,-,TRBV19,TRBD1,TRBJ1-2
TGCGCCAGCAGCTTGGCCGACAGTTCTGAAGCTTTCTTT,CASSLADSSEAFF,-,TRBV5-1,-,TRBJ1-1
TGTGCCAGCAGCCTAGGACTAGCGCCTGTTGTCGCTCACACCGGGGAGCTGTTTTTT,CASSLGLAPVVAHTGELFF,-,TRBV13,TRBD2,TRBJ2-2
TGCGCCAGCAGCCAAGGATCCGGGAGCGAAGAGACCCAGTACTTC,CASSQGSGSEETQYF,-,TRBV4-1,-,TRBJ2-5
TGTTCCAGCAGCTTAGGGGACAGGGGGTACACCTTC,CSSSLGDRGYTF,-,TRBV7-9,TRBD1,TRBJ1-2
TGTGCCAGCAGCGTAGGGGCTACCGGGGAGCTGTTTTTT,CASSVGATGELFF,few,TRBV9,-,TRBJ2-2
TGTGCCAGCAGCTCCCGGGACAGGGTAATTTCTGGGGCCAACGTCCTGACTTTC,CASSSRDRVISGANVLTF,-,TRBV9,TRBD1,TRBJ2-6
TGTGCCAGCAGTTTGGCAGGCGGAGGCTATGGCTACACCTTC,CASSLAGGGYGYTF,once,TRBV27,-,TRBJ1-2
TGTGCCAGCAGTTTAATAAGCACAGATACGCAGTATTTT,CASSLISTDTQYF,once,TRBV27,-,TRBJ2-3
TGTGCCAGCAGCTTCCGCGAAGGGAGGGGAGAGACCCAGTACTTC,CASSFREGRGETQYF,-,TRBV7-2,TRBD2,TRBJ2-5
TGCAGCGTTGGGGACACCCAAGAGACCCAGTACTTC,CSVGDTQETQYF,-,TRBV29-1,-,TRBJ2-5
TGTGCCAGCACCACCGCCCCGAGCGGGGACCGTCAGTACTTC,CASTTAPSGDRQYF,-,TRBV9,TRBD2,TRBJ2-7
TGTGCCAGCAGTGAAGCCCAGACAGGGGGCAGGGGCTACACCTTC,CASSEAQTGGRGYTF,few,TRBV6-1,TRBD1,TRBJ1-2
TGTGCCAGCAGCGTAGCCGGACTAGCTGGGGCCAACGTCCTGACTTTC,CASSVAGLAGANVLTF,-,TRBV9,TRBD2,TRBJ2-6
TGTGCCAGCAGCTTGCTGGGGGCCGACGAGCAGTACTTC,CASSLLGADEQYF,-,TRBV5-4,-,TRBJ2-7
TGTGCCAGCAGCTTTACTAAGACTAGCCGGGAGACCCAGTACTTC,CASSFTKTSRETQYF,-,TRBV5-6,TRBD2,TRBJ2-5
TGTGCCAGCAGCCAAGATGAGACAAGGCCCAATGAGCAGTTCTTC,CASSQDETRPNEQFF,-,TRBV4-2,-,TRBJ2-1
TGTGCCAGCAGTAGCGCTGGCTTCTCTGGAAACACCATATATTTT,CASSSAGFSGNTIYF,-,TRBV7-6,-,TRBJ1-3
TGTGCCAGCAGCCCCCGACACTACGAGCAGTACTTC,CASSPRHYEQYF,-,TRBV7-8,-,TRBJ2-7
TGTGCCAGCAGTTTAAGTCTAGCGGGGTACGAGCAGTACTTC,CASSLSLAGYEQYF,-,TRBV27,TRBD2,TRBJ2-7
TGTGCCAGCAGCTTAGGGGGGCCGAGAGCCCAGTACTTC,CASSLGGPRAQYF,few,TRBV11-2,-,TRBJ2-5
TGCGCCACCAGCCCCGACAGGTCCTTTAACTATGGCTACACCTTC,CATSPDRSFNYGYTF,-,TRBV15,-,TRBJ1-2
TGTGCCAGCAGTTTCGGGACAGGGATCCACGAGCAGTACTTC,CASSFGTGIHEQYF,-,TRBV6-5,TRBD1,TRBJ2-7
TGTGCCAGCAGCTTAGCCGGTAGCGGTAACACCGGGGAGCTGTTTTTT,CASSLAGSGNTGELFF,-,TRBV7-2,-,TRBJ2-2
TGTGCAAGTCGCTTCACGCCCGGCGGGAGGGCTCAAAACGAGCAGTACTTC,CASRFTPGGRAQNEQYF,-,TRBV12-2,-,TRBJ2-7
TGTGCCAGCTCTATGCCAGGGGGCAATCAGCCCCAGCATTTT,CASSMPGGNQPQHF,-,TRBV18,-,TRBJ1-5
TGCGCCAGCAGCTTGGGGAACAGTCCGAACACTGGGGAGCTGTTTTTT,CASSLGNSPNTGELFF,-,TRBV5-1,-,TRBJ2-2